The TCR beta chain under discussion was sequenced for a study of blood T cell repertoires in COVID-19. Some clones are missing from TCRdb's copy, which holds only in-frame ones; the method was immunoSEQ multiplex PCR. In the table there are approximately 81,000 clones, roughly 91% of which are singletons. Germline CDR1 is GTSNPN and CDR2 is SVGIG (reference sequence). The CDR3 sequence is 15 residues long. The ends lost 3 bases at V and 4 bases at J; junction bases unmatched: 8. The gene calls are TRBV30 and TRBJ1-5; TRBD1 matches at 8 bases. Input material: PBMCs or T cells enriched from blood (not recorded which). This sequence originates from a woman in her fifties or sixties with acute COVID-19. CDR3 coding DNA: TGTGCCTGGAGCGGAGGACAGGGCATGAATCAGCCCCAGCATTTT. It is translated as CAWSGGQGMNQPQHF.